This section outlines one T cell receptor beta chain sequence together with its context. Its antigen is unknown. The entry originates in a study of regulatory T cells in long-lasting Graves disease. Study-level background: Newly diagnosed Graves' patients had under 3 months of antithyroid drugs. Study outcomes and limitations: Relative to new patients (966), persistent patients exhibited greater sharing of public clonotypes (around 3,000). Graves' patients with persistent disease showed TCR diversity lower than patients newly diagnosed.

The time point here: newly diagnosed GD, antithyroid drugs for less than 3 months. From PBMCs, RNA was extracted and then used to make the TCR library. The patients included were those that came from an endocrinology department in Xi'an, China. Trimming took 1 base from V and 4 from J; bases not matched to a gene: 7. The CDR3 is 17 amino acids. Germline values: CDR1 LGHNA, CDR2 YSLEER. Arm-PCR of CDR3 regions with iRepertoire HTBI primers generated TCR beta libraries. TCRdb analysed the multiplex PCR reads with MiXCR anew, one entry per CDR3 protein. The table records hundreds of thousands of distinct CDR3 sequences, over 15% of them present only once. This sample was also put to use in a study of T cells in Graves' hyperthyroidism and ophthalmopathy.

The chain has TRBV4-3 and TRBJ2-3, with TRBD2 identical over 11 bases. This sequence was found in a woman in her twenties or thirties with Graves disease. The sample was peripheral blood mononuclear cells (PBMCs), taken at new diagnosis, from a patient treated with antithyroid drugs. CDR3 protein: CASSQVEGLAVSDTQYF. The CDR3 coding sequence is TGCGCCAGCAGCCAAGTCGAGGGACTAGCGGTCTCAGATACGCAGTATTTT.